The rows below give T cell receptor beta chains drawn from one sample of a study of healthy donors' naive CD4 and CD8 T cells. In TCRdb, the reads were re-called with MiXCR into one record per CDR3 protein. The repertoire has roughly 200,000 distinct CDR3 sequences, 65% to 75% of them found once; the top ten carry about 2.1%. The source material was naive CD4+ and CD8+ T cells sorted from blood, pooled from several donors. The receptors were sampled from a pool of human donors in good health; the sample pools cells from several healthy donors. The CDR3 runs from the conserved cysteine through the conserved F or W. D genes are given only for firm matches. Only part of the rows carry a size: once, few, many, or a class if the clone is expanded.

V gene	clone size	J gene	D gene	CDR3 DNA	CDR3 protein
TRBV29-1	NA	TRBJ1-2	NA	TGCAGCGTTCTAGGTGGGGATGGCTACACCTTC	CSVLGGDGYTF
TRBV19	NA	TRBJ2-4	NA	TGTGCCAGTACGTCCTGGGGACTAGCCAAAAACATTCAGTACTTC	CASTSWGLAKNIQYF
TRBV5-1	NA	TRBJ1-1	NA	TGCGCCAGCAGCTCAGGGATGAACACTGAAGCTTTCTTT	CASSSGMNTEAFF
TRBV6-5	NA	TRBJ2-1	NA	TGTGCCAGCAGTTACGGCTGGGGCGCTGGGAATGAGCAGTTCTTC	CASSYGWGAGNEQFF
TRBV12-3/TRBV12-4	NA	TRBJ2-1	TRBD2	TGTGCCAGCAGTGCCGGACTAGCGGGAGGGCCGTGGTCCTACAATGAGCAGTTCTTC	CASSAGLAGGPWSYNEQFF
TRBV28	NA	TRBJ1-1	NA	TGTGCCAGCAGTTTATTCGGAGGGGAACCTTTCTTT	CASSLFGGEPFF
TRBV27	NA	TRBJ2-6	NA	TGTGCCAGCAGTTGGGTTGGGCGCACGCTCTCTGGGGCCAACGTCCTGACTTTC	CASSWVGRTLSGANVLTF
TRBV27	NA	TRBJ1-1	NA	TGTGCCAGCAGTTTATCGATGGGGGCGGTCACTGAAGCTTTCTTT	CASSLSMGAVTEAFF
TRBV10-3	few	TRBJ1-2	NA	TGTGCCATCAGTGAGTCGAGAGGGGAAGGCTACACCTTC	CAISESRGEGYTF
TRBV6-5	NA	TRBJ1-6	TRBD1	TGTGCCAGCAGACCGGACAGGGTCAATAATTCACCCCTCCACTTT	CASRPDRVNNSPLHF
TRBV7-8	NA	TRBJ2-3	NA	TGTGCCAGCAGCTTAAAAATCGGACAAAGCACAGATACGCAGTATTTT	CASSLKIGQSTDTQYF
TRBV12-3/TRBV12-4	NA	TRBJ1-5	NA	TGTGCCAGCAGATGGGGTGATGATCAGCCCCAGCATTTT	CASRWGDDQPQHF
TRBV29-1	NA	TRBJ2-3	NA	TGCAGCGTTGAAGGCAGGGATAGCACAGATACGCAGTATTTT	CSVEGRDSTDTQYF
TRBV29-1	NA	TRBJ2-7	TRBD2	TGCAGCGTTTTGGGACTAGCGGCCTACGAGCAGTACTTC	CSVLGLAAYEQYF